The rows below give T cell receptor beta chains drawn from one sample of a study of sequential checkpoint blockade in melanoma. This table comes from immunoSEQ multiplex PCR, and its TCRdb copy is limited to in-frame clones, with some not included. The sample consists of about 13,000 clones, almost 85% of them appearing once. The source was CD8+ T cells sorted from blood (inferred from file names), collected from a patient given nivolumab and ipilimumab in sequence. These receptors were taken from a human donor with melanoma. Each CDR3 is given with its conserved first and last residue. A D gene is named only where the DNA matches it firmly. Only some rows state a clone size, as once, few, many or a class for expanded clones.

CASSYTTSGSETQYF	TGTGCCAGCAGTTACACCACTAGCGGGAGTGAGACCCAGTACTTC	medium-sized	TRBJ2-5	TRBD2	TRBV6-5
CSADRGPDEQFF	TGCAGCGCTGACAGGGGACCGGATGAGCAGTTCTTC	once	TRBJ2-1	TRBD1	TRBV29-1
CASSLPLASVAGPYNEQFF	TGTGCCAGCAGTTTACCACTGGCCTCCGTAGCGGGACCCTACAATGAGCAGTTCTTC	few	TRBJ2-1	TRBD2	TRBV28
CASSLSTSGGAGPAGELFF	TGCGCCAGCAGCTTGTCGACTAGCGGGGGGGCCGGGCCAGCCGGGGAGCTGTTTTTT	NA	TRBJ2-2	TRBD2	TRBV5-1
CASSFSWTRREIGPSYEQYF	TGTGCCAGCAGTTTTTCTTGGACTAGGCGGGAGATAGGGCCCTCCTACGAGCAGTACTTC	few	TRBJ2-7	TRBD2	TRBV28
CASSATPQGAPYGYTF	TGTGCCAGCAGCGCTACTCCCCAGGGGGCCCCCTATGGCTACACCTTC	NA	TRBJ1-2	TRBD1	TRBV5-5
CASSEYGRGAGAQYF	TGTGCCAGCAGTGAATACGGCAGGGGAGCGGGGGCCCAGTACTTC	NA	TRBJ2-5	TRBD2	TRBV25-1
CASSQSGRGNSYNEQFF	TGTGCCAGCAGCCAATCGGGTCGGGGGAACTCCTACAATGAGCAGTTCTTC	once	TRBJ2-1	NA	TRBV16
CATRGNQETQYF	TGTGCCACGCGGGGGAACCAAGAGACCCAGTACTTC	NA	TRBJ2-5	TRBD2	TRBV2
CASSSGGPRHTQYF	TGCGCCAGCAGCTCAGGAGGGCCGAGGCATACGCAGTATTTT	NA	TRBJ2-3	NA	TRBV5-1
CASSFERLAGAYEQYF	TGTGCCAGCAGTTTTGAGCGACTAGCGGGAGCGTACGAGCAGTACTTC	NA	TRBJ2-7	TRBD2	TRBV28
CSPRSSYEQYF	TGCAGTCCGCGGAGCTCCTACGAGCAGTACTTC	NA	TRBJ2-7	NA	TRBV20-1
CASSLERTYEQYF	TGTGCCAGCAGTTTGGAGAGGACCTACGAGCAGTACTTC	NA	TRBJ2-7	NA	TRBV6-5
CASSPHGTSGQETQYF	TGCGCCAGCAGCCCCCACGGGACTAGCGGACAAGAGACCCAGTACTTC	NA	TRBJ2-5	TRBD2	TRBV4-3
CASSLRGGRETQYF	TGTGCCAGCAGCTTACGGGGGGGTAGAGAGACCCAGTACTTC	NA	TRBJ2-5	TRBD2	TRBV7-2
CASSLKDRAYTEAFF	TGCGCCAGCAGCTTAAAAGACAGGGCCTACACTGAAGCTTTCTTT	NA	TRBJ1-1	TRBD1	TRBV5-1
CASSSTGTVPYEQYF	TGTGCCAGCAGCTCGACCGGGACAGTCCCCTACGAGCAGTACTTC	NA	TRBJ2-7	TRBD1	TRBV5-5